This TCR beta chain originates from a study of cytomegalovirus exposure and HLA in healthy donors. Whole-study results and caveats: In vitro experiments confirmed that three CMV-associated chains were specific for CMV antigens.

CDR3 length: 12 amino acids. CDR1 is SNHLY and CDR2 is FYNNEI in the germline V gene. Trimming at V came to 6 bases and at J to 6 bases, leaving 4 bases not matched to a gene. Regarding this clone: Its specificity is not known.

13 Jbeta primers and 60 Vbeta primers were used for the PCR. The protocol was immunoSEQ multiplex PCR, while the TCRdb copy is restricted to in-frame clones and leaves out a portion. The listing records roughly 120,000 clones. Sequencing was done on a sample of PBMCs. The source is a man aged 40-55 years in good health and CMV-seronegative. The chain joins TRBV2 to TRBJ2-7; 8 nucleotides match TRBD2. The CDR3 nucleotides are TGTGCCAGCAGCGTCACTAGCGGCGAGCAGTACTTC. Translating it yields CASSVTSGEQYF. The full variable domain, completed using reference TRBV2 and TRBJ2-7, is EPEVTQTPSHQVTQMGQEVILRCVPISNHLYFYWYRQILGQKVEFLVSFYNNEISEKSEIFDDQFSVERPDGSNFTLKIRSTKLEDSAMYFCASSVTSGEQYFGPGTRLTVT.